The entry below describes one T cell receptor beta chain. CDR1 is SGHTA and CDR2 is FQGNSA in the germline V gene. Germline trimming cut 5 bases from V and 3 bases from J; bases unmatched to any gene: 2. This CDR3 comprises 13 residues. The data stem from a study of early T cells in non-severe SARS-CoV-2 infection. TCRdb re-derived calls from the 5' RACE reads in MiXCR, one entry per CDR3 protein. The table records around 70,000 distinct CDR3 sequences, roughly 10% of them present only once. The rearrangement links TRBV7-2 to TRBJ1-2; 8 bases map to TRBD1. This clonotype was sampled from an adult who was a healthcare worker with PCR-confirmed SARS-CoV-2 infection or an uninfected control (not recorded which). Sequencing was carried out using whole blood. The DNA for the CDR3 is TGTGCCAGCAGCCAGGGGGCGGACTATGGCTACACCTTC. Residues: CASSQGADYGYTF.